This TCR beta chain was recorded in a study of cytomegalovirus exposure and HLA in healthy donors. At the level of the study: Researchers previously reported finding about 110 million unique TCR beta sequences from roughly 170 million T cells.

Germline lookup yields CDR1 MDHEN and CDR2 SYDVKM. This CDR3 is built from 11 residues. The PCR was carried out with 60 Vbeta primers and 13 Jbeta primers. Repertoires were generated with immunoSEQ multiplex PCR, while TCRdb's copy carries only in-frame clones and drops some. There are around 200,000 clones in the sample; over 70% occur only once, and approximately 3.1% lies in the top ten. As concerns this clone: Its cognate antigen is unknown.

Overall study results and limits: Among donors in an Asian-associated ancestry cluster, a later analysis reportedly found fewer N-insertions than the approximately 700-donor mean. Using a false discovery rate of 0.05, a later analysis showed that some 16,000 TCR beta sequences were associated with HLA alleles.

While unrecorded immune exposures were likely, the donors were nominally healthy when sampled. The TCR was taken from a woman aged 30 to 39 in good health and CMV-seropositive. The sample was PBMCs. V gene TRBV28 combines with J gene TRBJ2-7; 11 nucleotides agree with TRBD2. The CDR3 protein is CTSGSSYEQYF. Written as DNA, the CDR3 is TGTACTAGCGGGAGCTCCTACGAGCAGTACTTC.